Given below is one T cell receptor beta chain in context. The antigen it binds to is not known. Base qualities are not recorded, but no much larger clone differs from it by a single base. The 40 or so donors, aged about 6 to 95 years, were systemically healthy Caucasian individuals from Russia. About 9.8 milliliters of peripheral blood were drawn from each donor into EDTA-treated Vacutainer tubes. Ficoll-Paque density-gradient centrifugation was used to isolate PBMCs, with at least 6.5 million per sample. Total RNA, at least 6 micrograms per sample, was extracted from PBMCs with Trizol reagent. Naive CD45RAhigh/CD27high T cell percentages were measured by flow cytometry on a PBMC aliquot from every donor. Library construction relied on 5' RACE. The listed sequencing device is Illumina HiSeq 2500. The second PCR ran for roughly 7 to 12 cycles and used a J-beta primer mix along with a sample-barcoded 5' primer. A template-switch 5' adaptor carrying 12 random nucleotides introduced a unique molecular identifier onto each TCR beta cDNA molecule. Each sample yielded at least 2.5 million CDR3-containing paired-end reads. First-strand cDNA was synthesized from all RNA with the Mint cDNA synthesis kit, primed by a TRBC-specific oligonucleotide. Following uracil-DNA glycosylase treatment, a first 18-cycle PCR with universal primers M1SS and BC2_uni_R was performed on all cDNA. From the authors' description of their analysis: Normalization of each sample was performed by random selection of 1 million high-quality reads, each carrying a distinct molecular identifier. Reads sharing molecular identifiers were discarded rather than binned into consensus sequences. MiTCR, run with a Q25 quality threshold and the strictest error-elimination algorithm, handled CDR3 identification, clonotype clustering and error correction. A nonparametric unseen species model with Euler transformation was used to estimate a lower bound on total TCR beta diversity. TCRdb reran the public reads through fastp at Q25 and MiXCR, keeping productive beta chains. Each record represents a unique CDR3 protein, reported with the most common genes and DNA among its rows. Clone size and V and J calls follow TCRdb, not the original study. In all, the sample holds about 640,000 distinct CDR3 sequences, and 58% of those were seen once. Of the sample, around 37% falls within the top ten clones.

From the cysteine up to the phenylalanine, the CDR3 has a length of 16 residues. Of all the DNA, just the CDR3 is kept, 48 bases in frame from base 1. Trimming removed 0 bases from V and 3 bases from J, leaving 9 bases between the germline ends. The germline V gene (reference sequence) specifies MNHNY as CDR1 and SVGAGI as CDR2. The data derive from a study of blood T cells in healthy people across ages (dated by TCRdb to between 2015 and 2016). Describing the broader study: In model experiments, roughly one uniquely barcoded TCR beta cDNA molecule per two T cells was captured by template switching. The study measured age-related changes in TCR beta repertoire diversity using deep sequencing normalized with unique cDNA molecular identifiers. Four age groups were formed from the donors: young (average roughly 15 years), middle-aged (approximately 39), aged (around 68) and long-lived (roughly 81). To avoid experimental bias, donors of different ages were distributed randomly across sequencing lanes. Two additional independent replicas of 1 million unique cDNA reads from the same blood draw were analyzed for two donors (one aged 18 to 30 and one aged 80 or older). Overall study outcomes, separate from this receptor: Estimates of total diversity based on one million sequenced T cells were regarded as lower bounds and as underestimates. Compared with the aged group, the long-lived group had more naive CD4+ T cells, fewer expanded clones and increased TCR diversity, a pattern suggesting age selection. Conclusive comparison of naive and antigen-experienced compartments was prevented by the profiling of bulk unsorted PBMCs. Donor CMV infection status was unknown, potentially confounding age-related changes in expanded clonotypes. Observed TCR beta diversity correlated strongly with the percentage of naive T cells measured by flow cytometry. Observed TCR beta diversity per million T cells fell roughly linearly with age, and a significant reduction was already apparent by age approximately 41.

Sequenced material: blood. Here the chain combines TRBV6-6 and TRBJ2-6, with the D gene not confidently named. The TCR comes from a man aged 55 to 70 in good health. The nucleotide sequence reads TGTGCCAGCAGTTACTCTTGGGGAAGTGGGGCCAACGTCCTGACTTTC. Its coded protein is CASSYSWGSGANVLTF.